A single sample gave rise to the 15 T cell receptor beta chains below, sequenced in a study of T cell changes during pregnancy in multiple sclerosis. Clones were sequenced by immunoSEQ multiplex PCR, and TCRdb holds only the in-frame ones, with some missing. The sample has tens of thousands of clones, approximately 95% seen once. Sample: peripheral blood, taken in the second trimester of pregnancy. The receptors were sampled from a female donor in good health, enrolled as a control in a pregnancy study.

This chain joins TRBV4-1 and TRBJ2-3; 13 positions agree with TRBD2. Germline V CDR1 and CDR2: MGHRA, YSYEKL. V dropped 6 bases and J dropped 3; count of bases not matched to a gene: 6. The CDR3 is 16 amino acids. The CDR3 DNA is TGCGCCAGCAGTTCGGCGGGACTAGCGGGAACAGATACGCAGTATTTT. Protein sequence: CASSSAGLAGTDTQYF.

The rearrangement joins TRBV4-1 to TRBJ2-2, with TRBD2 matching 7 bases. The germline gives CDR1 MGHRA, CDR2 YSYEKL. The CDR3 is 18 residues long. The V and J ends lost 0 bases and 6 bases, in that order; junction bases with no gene match: 13. This chain's CDR3 is CASSQDGPGGRVSGELFF. DNA of the CDR3: TGCGCCAGCAGCCAAGATGGGCCGGGCGGGAGAGTCTCCGGGGAGCTGTTTTTT.

This clone was recorded once. V usage is TRBV5-1 and J usage is TRBJ2-7; D might be TRBD1 (6 bases). From germline, CDR1 is SGHRS and CDR2 YFSETQ. CDR3 length equals 15 residues. The germline V and J ends were trimmed by 1 base and 0 bases, with 11 bases remaining between them. Here the CDR3 reads CASSLFGQNSYEQYF. The CDR3 DNA sequence: TGCGCCAGCAGCTTGTTCGGACAGAACTCCTACGAGCAGTACTTC.

The V and J genes are TRBV19 and TRBJ2-7; 8 positions agree with TRBD1. This CDR3 region has 14 residues. CDR1 is LNHDA and CDR2 is SQIVND in the germline V gene (reference sequence). Unmatched junction bases numbered 9, after V lost 6 bases and J lost 5 bases. DNA of the CDR3: TGTGCCAGTAGCCTTTCAGGGGGCCCCAACGAGCAGTACTTC. Its protein product is CASSLSGGPNEQYF.

V and J are TRBV5-4 and TRBJ2-7; D is possibly TRBD2 (5 bases). The V end was cut by 0 bases, the J end by 7 bases, with 8 bases between. The CDR3 has 12 residues. Germline V gene data show CDR1 as SGHNT and CDR2 as YYREEE (reference sequence). The CDR3 DNA follows: TGTGCCAGCAGCTTGGGACCGGGAGAGCAGTACTTC. Translating gives CASSLGPGEQYF.

The genes are TRBV29-1 and TRBJ2-5, with D maybe TRBD2 (6 bases). Germline V lookup: CDR1 SQVTM, CDR2 ANQGSEA. V was pared by 4 bases and J by 6 bases, with 12 bases between. The CDR3 has 12 amino acids. CDR3 nucleotide sequence: TGCAGCGTTGGACTAGGAGGGAAGACCCAGTACTTC. This gives the protein CSVGLGGKTQYF.

J is TRBJ1-5 and V is TRBV6-7; the match to TRBD1 covers 7 bases. TRBV6-7 counts as an open reading frame of uncertain function. The CDR3 loop spans 22 amino acids. Trimming took 5 bases from V and 0 from J; bases not matched to a gene: 25. This CDR3 reads CASSPTPPGQQNFKNSNQPQHF. The CDR3 coding sequence is TGTGCCAGCAGTCCAACGCCGCCGGGACAGCAAAATTTTAAAAATAGCAATCAGCCCCAGCATTTT.

The V call is TRBV15, the J call TRBJ1-4, with TRBD1 as a possible D gene (5 bases). V lost 6 bases to trimming and J lost 0 bases, with 14 bases between them. CDR1 is LNHNV and CDR2 is YYDKDF in the germline V gene (reference sequence). The CDR3 is 16 residues long. CDR3 residues: CATRDSLNSTNEKLFF. CDR3 nucleotides: TGTGCCACCAGAGACAGTCTTAACTCAACTAATGAAAAACTGTTTTTT.

V usage is TRBV6-5 and J usage is TRBJ2-2; weak D call: TRBD2 (5 bases). V was cut by 4 bases and J by 6 bases, with 15 bases left in between. Germline V gene lookup returns CDR1 MNHEY and CDR2 SVGAGI. The CDR3 extends over 15 amino acids. The CDR3 bases are TGTGCCAGCAGTTCCGGCCCGAGCGGTCCCGGGGAGCTGTTTTTT. This codes for CASSSGPSGPGELFF.

This chain links TRBV19 with TRBJ2-1, with D tentatively TRBD2 (5 bases). The germline gives CDR1 LNHDA, CDR2 SQIVND (reference sequence). Trimming took off 1 base at V and 0 bases at J, with 10 bases between the two ends. The CDR3 loop spans 16 amino acids. As DNA, the CDR3 is TGTGCCAGTAGTATAGGAGCGGAGACCTCCTACAATGAGCAGTTCTTC. It specifies CASSIGAETSYNEQFF.

Turning to this clone: One end of the junction varies from germline; a read error may be responsible. This sample also contains other DNA sequences that code for the same CDR3. This chain uses TRBV7-7 with TRBJ2-1; 7 bases fit TRBD2. The CDR3 runs to 13 residues. Germline CDR1 is SSHAT and CDR2 is FNYEAQ (reference sequence). This CDR3 reads CASSLGLDNEQFF. CDR3 bases: TGTGCTAGCAGCTTAGGACTAGACAATGAGCAGTTCTTC.

J is TRBJ2-7 and V is TRBV28; no firm D call. Trimming left V 5 bases short and J 4 bases short, with 6 bases between. The germline V gene has CDR1 MDHEN and CDR2 SYDVKM. The CDR3 has 11 amino acids. CDR3 sequence: CASSPNYEQYF. The CDR3 bases are TGTGCCAGCAGTCCTAATTACGAGCAGTACTTC.

V and J are TRBV28 and TRBJ2-3; TRBD1 agrees at 12 bases. The CDR3 is made up of 15 amino acids. Germline V CDR1 and CDR2: MDHEN, SYDVKM. J gave up 4 bases and V 6 bases, and 5 bases lay outside the gene matches. CDR3 coding DNA: TGTGCCAGCAGGCCGGGACAGGGGGCCGCAGATACGCAGTATTTT. Its translation is CASRPGQGAADTQYF.

Written as DNA, the CDR3 is TGTGCCAGCAGTGGAACAGATAGCGGGGAGCTGTTTTTT. Its protein product is CASSGTDSGELFF. V and J are TRBV6-1 and TRBJ2-2; D remains unclear. This CDR3 contains 13 residues. The germline V and J ends were trimmed by 4 bases and 7 bases, with 10 bases remaining between them. Germline V CDR1 and CDR2: MNHNS, SASEGT.

The CDR3 nucleotides read TGTGCCAGTAGTGATGGGAGTAGTATGACCGACGCCCGCGGGTATTATTTT. Encoded protein: CASSDGSSMTDARGYYF. The chain links TRBV19 to TRBJ2-3; D is possibly TRBD2 (5 bases). The CDR3 is made up of 17 amino acids. The germline gives CDR1 LNHDA, CDR2 SQIVND (reference sequence). Trimming cost V 5 bases and J 15 bases, with 33 bases left between them.